This TCR beta chain was retrieved from a study of PD-1 and CTLA-4 blockade in melanoma. Assay used: immunoSEQ multiplex PCR; TCRdb lists only in-frame clones, some missing. The sample has about 16,000 clones; approximately 70% are singletons. The clonotype originates from a human donor with melanoma. Source: CD8+ T cells from peripheral blood, taken from a patient given anti-PD-1 treatment.

CDR3 region: CAISDPSGRYNEQFF. As DNA, the CDR3 is TGTGCCATCAGTGACCCTAGCGGGCGTTACAATGAGCAGTTCTTC. This chain links TRBV10-3 with TRBJ2-1; 8 positions agree with TRBD2. The junction had 5 bases not matched to a gene; V was cut back by 3 bases and J by 4 bases. This CDR3 has 15 amino acids. Per the germline V gene, CDR1 is ENHRY and CDR2 is SYGVKD.